This T cell receptor (beta chain) was sequenced for a study of blood T cell repertoires in COVID-19. Study overall: Acute and convalescent COVID-19 specimens originated in the United States, Italy and Spain. Sample material is recorded as cDNA or gDNA derived from T cells, B-cell-depleted T cells, or PBMCs.

Per the study methods: Nucleated cell number was recorded as an estimate derived from reference gene primer amplification. Libraries were prepared by immunoSEQ multiplex PCR; TCRdb keeps only in-frame clonotypes and omits some of them. The V and J calls and clone size were taken over from that table, and D and trimming were inferred from the DNA. The sample has 100,000 to 150,000 clones; approximately 82% are singletons. The CDR3 is 15 amino acids. The ends lost 4 bases at V and 2 bases at J; junction bases unmatched: 7. Germline CDR1 is SGHTA and CDR2 is FQGNSA. The sequenced sample consisted of peripheral blood. V and J are TRBV7-2 and TRBJ2-7, with TRBD2 matching over 8 bases. This TCR came from a woman aged 45-60 years with acute or convalescent COVID-19. CDR3 sequence: CASSSDPGLAYEQYF. CDR3 in DNA: TGTGCCAGCAGCTCCGATCCGGGACTAGCCTACGAGCAGTACTTC.